The source of this T cell receptor beta chain is a study of CD8 T cells in Susac syndrome. Overall study findings and caveats: A relatively small number of individuals underwent TCR sequencing and HLA analysis.

Details on this clonotype: Antigen: not known.

V shed 4 bases and J shed 5 bases, with 14 bases lying between them. Germline V gives CDR1 SQVTM, CDR2 ANQGSEA. The CDR3 is 13 residues long. TCR beta from blood CD8+ and CD4+ T cells was sequenced. Included as multiple sclerosis controls were treatment-naive patients who had stable or active relapsing-remitting disease. With random hexamers, about 0.45 to 1 ug RNA was reverse transcribed. Amplification of TCR beta CDR3 was carried out by immunoSEQ multiplex PCR, which covered 54 Vbeta and 13 Jbeta segments. Via MiXCR, TCRdb re-called the immunoSEQ multiplex PCR reads, giving one row per CDR3 protein. The data contain about 300,000 distinct CDR3 sequences, around 91% of them singletons.

The sequence was obtained from a human donor with multiple sclerosis. This chain links TRBV29-1 with TRBJ1-2, with D possibly matching TRBD1 (6 bases). Sequencing was performed on CD8+ T cells from PBMCs. CDR3 region: CSVGPGDQYGYTF. CDR3 nucleotide sequence: TGCAGCGTTGGGCCAGGGGACCAGTATGGCTACACCTTC.